These 31 T cell receptor beta chains originate from one sample sequenced in a study of glioma-infiltrating T cells. The iRepertoire nested amplicon-rescue multiplex PCR amplified TCR alpha and beta CDR3s from RNA. TCRdb ran MiXCR on the multiplex PCR reads and lists one entry per CDR3 protein. The sample has a few thousand distinct CDR3 sequences; roughly 30% are singletons. Sequencing used glioma tissue, nonneoplastic brain tissue, or PBMCs (not recorded which). Receptors were obtained from a human donor with low-grade glioma or glioblastoma, undergoing nonglioma brain surgery, or in good health (not recorded which).

This clonotype has more than one count but fewer than ten. The J gene is TRBJ1-2, the V gene TRBV29-1; D gene uncertain. The CDR3 contains 10 residues. With 5 bases removed from V and 5 bases from J, the gap between germline ends came to 6 bases. The germline V gene has CDR1 SQVTM and CDR2 ANQGSEA. Written as DNA, the CDR3 is TGCAGCGTTTTGGGTTATGGCTACACCTTC. It translates to CSVLGYGYTF. Using reference TRBV29-1 and TRBJ1-2 for the parts outside the CDR3, the full variable domain is SAVISQKPSRDICQRGTSLTIQCQVDSQVTMMFWYRQQPGQSLTLIATANQGSEATYESGFVIDKFPISRPNLTFSTLTVSNMSPEDSSIYLCSVLGYGYTFGSGTRLTVV.

The chain recombines TRBV28 with TRBJ1-5; no definite D call. V was shortened by 7 bases and J by 6 bases, with 13 bases between the two germline ends. The CDR3 is made up of 13 amino acids. The germline V gene has CDR1 MDHEN and CDR2 SYDVKM. The CDR3 region is CASTQRISQPQHF. Here the CDR3 DNA reads TGTGCCAGCACTCAGCGAATTAGTCAGCCCCAGCATTTT.

In the case of this clonotype: No conserved phenylalanine or tryptophan ends this CDR3, so it is likely a read error. V and J are TRBV19 and TRBJ1-2, with D unclear. Looked up from germline, CDR1 is LNHDA and CDR2 is SQIVND (reference sequence). The CDR3 totals 14 residues. Trimming left V 7 bases short and J 3 bases short, with 15 bases between. CDR3 in DNA: TGTGCCAGTAACCGCCTCTTTAGGGACTATGGCTACACCTCC. The encoded protein is CASNRLFRDYGYTS.

In its sample, this clonotype ranks as medium-sized. The chain carries TRBV12-3 or TRBV12-4 and TRBJ1-1; no definite D call. The CDR3 totals 15 residues. With 5 bases removed from V and 3 bases from J, the gap between germline ends came to 16 bases. CDR3 in amino acids: CASSERAITDTEAFF. In nucleotides, the CDR3 is TGTGCCAGCAGTGAACGGGCGATTACGGACACTGAAGCTTTCTTT.

This clonotype qualifies as medium-sized. J is TRBJ2-3 and V is TRBV20-1; tentative D call: TRBD2 (5 bases). V lost 5 bases to trimming and J lost 2 bases, with 8 bases between them. This CDR3 region has 12 residues. Germline-derived CDR1 and CDR2 are DFQATT and SNEGSKA (reference sequence). CDR3 in amino acids: CSAVSATDTQYF. The CDR3 DNA is TGCAGTGCTGTTAGCGCCACAGATACGCAGTATTTT.

V usage is TRBV9 and J usage is TRBJ2-7; TRBD1 matches at 7 bases. CDR3 length: 16 amino acids. The J segment lost 0 bases and the V segment lost 4 bases, leaving 10 bases of the junction unmatched. The germline gives CDR1 SGDLS, CDR2 YYNGEE. CDR3 nucleotides: TGTGCCAGCAGCCCGAACGGACAGGTAAACTCCTACGAGCAGTACTTC. Residues: CASSPNGQVNSYEQYF.

Judged by abundance, this clonotype is medium-sized. The rearrangement joins TRBV6-1 to TRBJ2-3; 9 bases match TRBD1. Germline trimming cut 8 bases from V and 3 bases from J; bases unmatched to any gene: 6. The CDR3 extends over 14 amino acids. Germline lookup yields CDR1 MNHNS and CDR2 SASEGT. The CDR3 loop reads CASGRTGETDTQYF. The CDR3 coding sequence is TGTGCCAGCGGAAGGACAGGGGAAACAGATACGCAGTATTTT.

Within the sample, this clonotype is medium-sized. This chain links TRBV14 with TRBJ2-1, with D unclear. CDR1 is SGHDN and CDR2 is FVKESK in the germline V gene. The V and J ends lost 8 bases and 9 bases respectively, with 11 bases between them. The CDR3 extends over 11 amino acids. This chain's CDR3 is CASSNWGEQFF. The CDR3 DNA reads TGTGCCAGCTCTAATTGGGGTGAGCAGTTCTTC.

This clonotype was seen only once. V usage is TRBV28 and J usage is TRBJ1-1; D unclear. CDR3 size: 17 residues. V lost 5 bases, J lost 1 base, and 20 bases lay in between. CDR1 MDHEN and CDR2 SYDVKM come from the germline V gene. CDR3 protein: CASSPFPGPKENTEAFF. The CDR3 bases are TGTGCCAGCAGTCCCTTTCCCGGCCCAAAGGAGAACACTGAAGCTTTCTTT.

The J gene is TRBJ2-1, the V gene TRBV12-3 or TRBV12-4, with TRBD2 matching 7 bases. CDR3 size: 13 residues. V shed 3 bases and J 15 bases; nucleotides not matched to a gene: 11. CDR3 region: CASSFSSGNERFF. The CDR3, as DNA: TGTGCCAGCAGTTTCTCTAGCGGCAATGAGAGGTTCTTC.

This clonotype is termed medium-sized. The CDR3 here is CASSLAAGYNYGYTF. CDR3 coding DNA: TGTGCCAGCAGCCTCGCAGCCGGATATAACTATGGCTACACCTTC. The V gene is TRBV7-2, the J gene TRBJ1-2; D gene ambiguous. CDR1 and CDR2 (germline): SGHTA, FQGNSA. With 5 bases removed from V and 1 base from J, the gap between germline ends came to 14 bases. The CDR3 has 15 amino acids.

This clonotype was counted at least ten times. The chain carries TRBV5-1 and TRBJ2-7; 7 bases are shared with TRBD1. CDR3 size: 15 residues. Germline lookup yields CDR1 SGHRS and CDR2 YFSETQ. V was pared by 5 bases and J by 6 bases, with 14 bases of the junction left unmatched. CDR3 region: CASRPDRESLGEQYF. The CDR3 nucleotides are TGCGCCAGCAGACCCGACAGGGAAAGTTTAGGCGAGCAGTACTTC.

The chain carries TRBV27 and TRBJ2-1, with 7 bases lining up with TRBD2. Germline CDR1 and CDR2: MNHEY and SMNVEV (reference sequence). V trimming: 8 bases; J trimming: 2 bases; junction bases outside the gene matches: 0. This CDR3 region has 12 residues. CDR3 coding DNA: TGTGCCAGCGGGGGGGCCTACAATGAGCAGTTCTTC. It yields the protein CASGGAYNEQFF.

As regards this clonotype: The CDR3 does not close with the conserved phenylalanine or tryptophan, likely indicating a read error. No DNA is shown, since the ends of the CDR3 on it are uncertain; the CDR3 is the one TCRdb lists. The chain uses TRBV7-9 and TRBJ2-1; the table's D call, TRBD1, was not checked against the DNA. Germline V gene data show CDR1 as SEHNR and CDR2 as FQNEAQ (reference sequence). The length of the CDR3 is 15 amino acids, counting both ends. CDR3 sequence: CASSTGTGSRDEQLL.

This clonotype was seen ten or more times. The chain links TRBV2 to TRBJ2-5; no firm D call. The CDR3 contains 12 residues. Germline V gene sequence: CDR1 SNHLY, CDR2 FYNNEI. Trimming left V 8 bases short and J 5 bases short, with 12 bases between. CDR3 nucleotides: TGTGCCAGCTTGCTGGGGTCGGAGACCCAGTACTTC. Amino acid sequence: CASLLGSETQYF. The variable domain in full, with the rest retrieved from reference TRBV2 and TRBJ2-5, is EPEVTQTPSHQVTQMGQEVILRCVPISNHLYFYWYRQILGQKVEFLVSFYNNEISEKSEIFDDQFSVERPDGSNFTLKIRSTKLEDSAMYFCASLLGSETQYFGPGTRLLVL.

Ten or more counts support this clonotype. This chain connects TRBV7-3 to TRBJ2-7; 8 positions agree with TRBD2. Trimming cost V 2 bases and J 0 bases; bases outside gene matches: 18. Per germline, CDR1 SGHTA and CDR2 FQGTGA. The CDR3 has 20 residues. The CDR3 nucleotides read TGTGCCAGCAGCTTAGCAGTGCGGGGGGCTACCAAGGTTAGCTCCTACGAGCAGTACGTC. It is translated as CASSLAVRGATKVSSYEQYV.

Ten or more counts support this clonotype. The V gene is TRBV11-2, the J gene TRBJ2-5; D unresolved. The V gene's germline CDR1 is SGHAT and CDR2 FQNNGV. Trimming took off 3 bases at V and 7 bases at J, with 12 bases between the two ends. The CDR3 is made up of 13 amino acids. The CDR3 spells CASSFSEMGTQYF. CDR3 DNA sequence: TGTGCCAGCAGCTTTAGTGAAATGGGGACCCAGTACTTC.

About this clonotype: It may be a read error: a sequence one base away is much more abundant. V and J are TRBV18 and TRBJ2-1; TRBD2 matches 9 bases. The trim removed 0 bases at V and 9 bases at J, leaving 9 bases unmatched. The germline gives CDR1 KGHSH, CDR2 LQKENI. This CDR3 region has 16 residues. The CDR3 coding sequence is TGTGCCAGCTCACCACCGTCATTGCGGGGGGGTCTTGAGCAGTTCTTC. Protein product: CASSPPSLRGGLEQFF.

This clonotype was observed a few times. A much larger clonotype is one base distant, so this may be a read error. J is TRBJ2-3 and V is TRBV14; D possibly corresponds to TRBD1 (5 bases). This CDR3 is 15 amino acids long. Between the trimmed V and J ends, which lost 2 bases and 3 bases, there was a span of 12 bases. CDR1 SGHDN and CDR2 FVKESK come from the germline V gene. As DNA, the CDR3 is TGTGCCAGCAGCCAACAACAGGTACGGACAGATACGCAGTATTTT. Residues: CASSQQQVRTDTQYF.

On this clonotype itself: Without the conserved terminal phenylalanine or tryptophan, this CDR3 likely stems from a read error. The CDR3 reads CSARDEGKTIYS. The CDR3, as DNA: TGCAGTGCTAGAGACGAAGGAAAAACCATATATTCT. The rearrangement joins TRBV20-1 to TRBJ1-3; D gene unclear. Looked up from germline, CDR1 is DFQATT and CDR2 is SNEGSKA (reference sequence). The CDR3 is 12 amino acids.

This chain uses TRBV20-1 with TRBJ1-1; the D is unclear. Germline values: CDR1 DFQATT, CDR2 SNEGSKA (reference sequence). The CDR3 totals 11 residues. V lost 5 bases and J 6 bases, leaving 10 bases between the germline ends. The CDR3 sequence is CSAARRAEAFF. The CDR3 DNA follows: TGCAGTGCTGCAAGGAGGGCTGAAGCTTTCTTT.

By share, this clonotype ranks as medium-sized. The rearrangement joins TRBV4-2 to TRBJ1-1; 11 bases are a match to TRBD1. CDR3 length equals 15 residues. Trimming took 0 bases from V and 6 from J; bases not matched to a gene: 3. CDR1 and CDR2 (germline): LGHNA, YNFKEQ. The CDR3 loop reads CASSQEDRGLAEAFF. CDR3 bases: TGTGCCAGCAGCCAAGAGGACAGGGGGCTGGCTGAAGCTTTCTTT.

The rearrangement uses TRBV6-2 or TRBV6-3 and TRBJ2-7; 10 bases are a match to TRBD2. The CDR3 consists of 15 residues. Germline CDR1 MNHEY, CDR2 SVGEGT. Trimming removed 8 bases from V and 7 bases from J; junction bases left unmatched: 14. The CDR3 DNA reads TGTGCCAGCTTCGACCCGGGGCTAGCGGGGGTTGAGCAGTACGTC. Encoded protein: CASFDPGLAGVEQYV.

This clonotype appeared a single time. The rearrangement uses TRBV29-1 and TRBJ2-1, with 7 bases fitting TRBD1. The germline gives CDR1 SQVTM, CDR2 ANQGSEA. The CDR3 is made up of 14 amino acids. The V and J ends lost 8 bases and 9 bases, in that order; junction bases with no gene match: 16. CDR3 sequence: CSFPGQPGSGEQFF. CDR3 nucleotides: TGCAGCTTCCCGGGACAGCCCGGTTCCGGTGAGCAGTTCTTC.

This clonotype is classed as medium-sized. J is TRBJ1-2 and V is TRBV20-1; possible D gene TRBD1, 5 bases. CDR3 length: 14 residues. Germline assignment: CDR1 DFQATT and CDR2 SNEGSKA (reference sequence). Trimming cost V 7 bases and J 0 bases, with 15 bases left between them. CDR3 nucleotides: TGCAGTGTTCCGCCCCGGGGCACTAACTATGGCTACACCTTC. Protein product: CSVPPRGTNYGYTF.

This clonotype is medium-sized (0.01 to 0.1%) within its sample. The chain uses TRBV28 and TRBJ2-5; D uncertain. The CDR3 is 13 residues long. Germline loops: CDR1 MDHEN, CDR2 SYDVKM. Deletions cut 3 bases from V and 1 base from J, with 6 bases between. The CDR3 bases are TGTGCCAGCAGTTTGGATCTCCAAGAGACCCAGTACTTC. It encodes CASSLDLQETQYF.

This clonotype is classed as medium-sized. V gene TRBV20-1 combines with J gene TRBJ1-2, with TRBD1 as a possible D gene (5 bases). Germline V gives CDR1 DFQATT, CDR2 SNEGSKA (reference sequence). Between the trimmed V and J ends, which lost 3 bases and 5 bases, there was a span of 16 bases. The CDR3 runs to 14 residues. The CDR3 protein is CSASTGSLGYGYTF. The CDR3 nucleotides are TGCAGTGCTAGTACAGGCTCCTTAGGGTATGGCTACACCTTC.

This clonotype came up many times. The V call is TRBV18, the J call TRBJ2-1; 9 positions match TRBD2. CDR1 is KGHSH and CDR2 is LQKENI in the germline V gene. CDR3 length: 16 residues. V trimming: 0 bases; J trimming: 9 bases; junction bases outside the gene matches: 9. This chain's CDR3 is CASSPPSLRGGVEQFF. CDR3 nucleotides: TGTGCCAGCTCACCACCGTCATTGCGGGGGGGTGTTGAGCAGTTCTTC.

This clonotype was observed at least ten times. The V call is TRBV5-4, the J call TRBJ1-1, with 8 bases fitting TRBD1. Germline V gene sequence: CDR1 SGHNT, CDR2 YYREEE (reference sequence). The CDR3 is 12 amino acids. Losses at the gene ends were 9 bases for V and 9 bases for J; bases not matched to a gene: 10. In DNA form, the CDR3 reads TGTGCCATCGAGGACAGGGAGGGGAAAGCTTTCTTT. It codes for CAIEDREGKAFF.

This clonotype was observed many times. The gene calls are TRBV4-1 and TRBJ2-7; D is possibly TRBD1 (6 bases). V lost 3 bases, J lost 1 base, and 10 bases lay in between. This CDR3 is built from 14 residues. Germline V CDR1 and CDR2: MGHRA, YSYEKL. DNA of the CDR3: TGCGCCAGCAGCCAGAGACAGGCTTCCTACGAGCAGTACTTC. Its protein product is CASSQRQASYEQYF.

This clonotype came up many times. V and J are TRBV7-2 and TRBJ1-2; D remains unclear. The germline V gene encodes CDR1 SGHTA and CDR2 FQGNSA. The CDR3 spans 14 residues. V lost 5 bases to trimming and J lost 4 bases, with 14 bases between them. In DNA, the CDR3 is TGTGCCAGCAGCCAATCAGCAAACCTCTATGGCTACACCTTC. It is translated as CASSQSANLYGYTF.